This TCR beta chain was recovered during a study of response to subunit inactivated influenza vaccine. Regarding the study as a whole: The authors suggested that every seasonal influenza vaccination recruits few new T cells.

Each CDR3 protein gets one entry after TCRdb re-called the RT-PCR reads with MiXCR. The sample has 600,000 to 850,000 distinct CDR3 sequences, around 15% seen once. There are a few counts of this clonotype. Antigen: not known. The clonotype originates from a man aged 45-60 years who received an inactivated influenza vaccine. The sample consisted of PBMCs from blood, taken less than 15 days before vaccination.

CDR3 amino acids: CASSQDFGRNQPQHF. In DNA, the CDR3 is TGCGCCAGCAGCCAAGATTTTGGCCGAAATCAGCCCCAGCATTTT. V and J are TRBV4-1 and TRBJ1-5; D unclear. Germline lookup yields CDR1 MGHRA and CDR2 YSYEKL. This CDR3 comprises 15 residues. The germline V and J ends were trimmed by 0 bases and 4 bases, with 10 bases remaining between them.